Below are 31 T cell receptor beta chains sequenced from a single sample in a study of shared clonotypes between healthy human individuals. The assay was immunoSEQ multiplex PCR, and TCRdb's table has in-frame clones only and misses some. Of some 2,400,000 clones listed, around 95% were seen once; the top ten hold roughly 0.13%. The source material was naive CD4+ T cells sorted from blood. The subset is: CD45RA+ positively selected. All receptors come from a man younger than 35 in good health.

CDR3 in DNA: TGCGCCAGCAGCTTAGGGCTAGCGGGATTCTCCTACAATGAGCAGTTCTTC. Translation gives CASSLGLAGFSYNEQFF. The chain uses TRBV5-1 and TRBJ2-1; 9 bases are a match to TRBD2. V was pared by 2 bases and J by 0 bases, with 6 bases of the junction left unmatched. Germline V CDR1 and CDR2: SGHRS, YFSETQ. The CDR3 covers 17 residues. Full variable domain (rest looked up from reference TRBV5-1 and TRBJ2-1): KAGVTQTPRYLIKTRGQQVTLSCSPISGHRSVSWYQQTPGQGLQFLFEYFSETQRNKGNFPGRFSGRQFSNSRSEMNVSTLELGDSALYLCASSLGLAGFSYNEQFFGPGTRLTVL.

The chain has TRBV9 and TRBJ1-4; 9 bases are shared with TRBD1. The CDR3 spans 19 residues. V trimming: 3 bases; J trimming: 3 bases; junction bases outside the gene matches: 15. The V gene's germline CDR1 is SGDLS and CDR2 YYNGEE. The CDR3, as DNA: TGTGCCAGCAGCGGCGGTAACCGGGACAGGGAGAATGCTAATGAAAAACTGTTTTTT. Translated, it gives CASSGGNRDRENANEKLFF.

The chain employs TRBV6-5 and TRBJ2-7; D possibly corresponds to TRBD2 (6 bases). The ends were cut back, 4 bases at V and 3 bases at J, with 16 bases in the middle. This CDR3 is built from 15 residues. Germline loops: CDR1 MNHEY, CDR2 SVGAGI. In nucleotides, the CDR3 is TGTGCCAGCAGTTCCCTCGGGTGGGGGGACTACGAGCAGTACTTC. Translated: CASSSLGWGDYEQYF.

The chain links TRBV5-4 to TRBJ2-1; maybe TRBD2 (7 bases). The germline CDR1 and CDR2 sequences are SGHNT and YYREEE (reference sequence). The CDR3 is made up of 15 amino acids. Trimming removed 0 bases from V and 2 bases from J, with 9 bases in between. The CDR3 DNA follows: TGTGCCAGCAGCTTGGTCGGGGGGCCCTACAATGAGCAGTTCTTC. It is translated as CASSLVGGPYNEQFF.

This chain links TRBV5-4 with TRBJ2-5; TRBD1 is a possible D gene (6 bases). Trimming removed 0 bases from V and 2 bases from J, with 11 bases in between. This CDR3 comprises 15 residues. The germline gives CDR1 SGHNT, CDR2 YYREEE (reference sequence). The CDR3 here is CASSLDRATQETQYF. The CDR3 DNA reads TGTGCCAGCAGCTTGGACAGGGCTACTCAAGAGACCCAGTACTTC.

The chain employs TRBV6-1 and TRBJ2-7, with TRBD1 matching over 8 bases. CDR1 and CDR2 from the germline V gene are MNHNS and SASEGT. V was pared by 4 bases and J by 4 bases, with 3 bases of the junction left unmatched. This CDR3 is built from 13 residues. The CDR3 here is CASSADRVYEQYF. For the CDR3, the DNA is TGTGCCAGCAGTGCGGACAGGGTGTACGAGCAGTACTTC.

This clone is a singleton in its sample. The chain couples TRBV5-1 to TRBJ2-5, with D possibly being TRBD1 (6 bases). Looked up from germline, CDR1 is SGHRS and CDR2 is YFSETQ. This CDR3 region has 14 residues. With 8 bases removed from V and 3 bases from J, the gap between germline ends came to 17 bases. CDR3 coding DNA: TGCGCCAGTAACCGGGACACCGGTAAAGAGACCCAGTACTTC. Translated, it gives CASNRDTGKETQYF.

J is TRBJ2-3 and V is TRBV9; 11 bases are shared with TRBD2. V was clipped by 0 bases and J by 6 bases; unmatched bases: 9. The germline V gene encodes CDR1 SGDLS and CDR2 YYNGEE. The length of the CDR3 is 17 residues. This chain's CDR3 is CASSVAGLAGGQDTQYF. DNA of the CDR3: TGTGCCAGCAGCGTAGCGGGGCTAGCGGGGGGACAGGATACGCAGTATTTT.

Regarding this clone: The sample holds other DNA sequences that translate to the same CDR3. The chain combines TRBV9 with TRBJ2-5; maybe TRBD1 (6 bases). V gave up 0 bases and J gave up 5 bases, with 11 bases separating them. Germline V gene sequence: CDR1 SGDLS, CDR2 YYNGEE. The CDR3 extends over 14 amino acids. CDR3 nucleotides: TGTGCCAGCAGCGTAGGAACAGGGCTGGAGACCCAGTACTTC. It encodes CASSVGTGLETQYF.

The rearrangement joins TRBV6-6 to TRBJ1-5; perhaps TRBD1 as D (6 bases). Trimming removed 0 bases at V and 6 bases at J, with 9 bases between. This CDR3 contains 14 residues. CDR1 is MNHNY, CDR2 SVGAGI, per germline (reference sequence). The CDR3 coding sequence is TGTGCCAGCAGTTACTCGGGGGGCCTTCAGCCCCAGCATTTT. Translating it yields CASSYSGGLQPQHF.

The chain joins TRBV30 to TRBJ2-5, with 9 bases that match TRBD1. Germline CDR1 is GTSNPN and CDR2 is SVGIG (reference sequence). V shed 2 bases, J shed 2 bases, and the junction held 6 bases outside the gene matches. The CDR3 runs 15 residues. The CDR3 DNA is TGTGCCTGGAGTACCGGACAGGGGCTACAAGAGACCCAGTACTTC. This codes for CAWSTGQGLQETQYF. Complete variable domain (other parts from reference TRBV30 and TRBJ2-5): SQTIHQWPATLVQPVGSPLSLECTVEGTSNPNLYWYRQAAGRGLQLLFYSVGIGQISSEVPQNLSASRPQDRQFILSSKKLLLSDSGFYLCAWSTGQGLQETQYFGPGTRLLVL.

The chain links TRBV28 to TRBJ1-2; D is uncertain. Germline V gene sequence: CDR1 MDHEN, CDR2 SYDVKM. The CDR3 consists of 14 residues. Trimming stripped 5 bases from V and 7 bases from J, with 17 bases between. The CDR3 DNA reads as TGTGCCAGCAGTCCTCGGTGGAGGGCTTCTGGCTACACCTTC. Translating gives CASSPRWRASGYTF.

The chain has TRBV28 and TRBJ1-4; a weak D match, TRBD1 (6 bases). Trimming removed 6 bases at V and 7 bases at J, with 24 bases between. CDR1 MDHEN and CDR2 SYDVKM come from the germline V gene. This CDR3 is 17 amino acids long. The CDR3 region is CASSPRGLRTLGEKLFF. The CDR3 nucleotides are TGTGCCAGCAGCCCCCGGGGGCTCCGCACACTCGGTGAAAAACTGTTTTTT.

The chain employs TRBV14 and TRBJ2-5, with 8 bases that match TRBD2. The V segment lost 1 base and the J segment 4 bases; nucleotides outside the gene matches: 8. The CDR3 has 16 residues. From germline, CDR1 is SGHDN and CDR2 FVKESK. The DNA of the CDR3 is TGTGCCAGCAGCCAAGTTGTCGGGGGGGCCGGAGAGACCCAGTACTTC. Translating it yields CASSQVVGGAGETQYF.

The chain couples TRBV18 to TRBJ2-3; 8 bases line up with TRBD2. The CDR3 loop spans 16 amino acids. The V and J ends lost 2 bases and 2 bases, in that order; junction bases with no gene match: 6. Germline V gene data show CDR1 as KGHSH and CDR2 as LQKENI. CDR3 nucleotide sequence: TGTGCCAGCTCACCAAAGAGCGGGGGATCCACAGATACGCAGTATTTT. This translates into CASSPKSGGSTDTQYF.

The rearrangement links TRBV30 to TRBJ2-3; 12 positions agree with TRBD2. The ends lost 0 bases at V and 3 bases at J; junction bases unmatched: 4. Germline V gene data show CDR1 as GTSNPN and CDR2 as SVGIG (reference sequence). There are 16 residues in the CDR3. CDR3 residues: CAWSVRTSGETDTQYF. The CDR3 region has the DNA TGTGCCTGGAGTGTCCGGACTAGCGGGGAGACAGATACGCAGTATTTT.

V gene TRBV7-9 combines with J gene TRBJ2-5, with 8 bases aligning to TRBD1. This CDR3 is 15 amino acids long. J gave up 5 bases and V 3 bases, and 8 bases lay outside the gene matches. Germline V gene data show CDR1 as SEHNR and CDR2 as FQNEAQ (reference sequence). The CDR3 DNA is TGTGCCAGCAGCTTGTCAGGGGGCTTAGGGGAGACCCAGTACTTC. Translated, it gives CASSLSGGLGETQYF.

The chain uses TRBV5-1 and TRBJ2-7; possible D gene TRBD1, 6 bases. The CDR3 is made up of 16 amino acids. In germline, CDR1 is SGHRS, CDR2 YFSETQ. Trimming removed 0 bases from V and 0 bases from J, with 13 bases in between. As DNA, the CDR3 is TGCGCCAGCAGCTTGGCCGGGACACCGAGCTCCTACGAGCAGTACTTC. It specifies CASSLAGTPSSYEQYF.

This clone occurred once. The chain has TRBV5-1 and TRBJ2-7, with 7 positions matching TRBD2. The CDR3 extends over 14 amino acids. Trimming removed 3 bases from V and 2 bases from J; junction bases left unmatched: 5. Germline loops: CDR1 SGHRS, CDR2 YFSETQ. The CDR3 DNA reads as TGCGCCAGCAGCTCTGAGCGGGGCCCCTACGAGCAGTACTTC. Translating it yields CASSSERGPYEQYF.

This chain uses TRBV7-9 with TRBJ2-7, with D perhaps matching TRBD1 (6 bases). Germline V gives CDR1 SEHNR, CDR2 FQNEAQ (reference sequence). This CDR3 contains 13 residues. The ends were cut back, 5 bases at V and 6 bases at J, with 14 bases in the middle. For the CDR3, the DNA is TGTGCCAGCAGCCCTCCGATGGGGGCCGAGCAGTACTTC. Encoded protein: CASSPPMGAEQYF. Combining the CDR3 with reference TRBV7-9 and TRBJ2-7 gives the whole variable domain DTGVSQNPRHKITKRGQNVTFRCDPISEHNRLYWYRQTLGQGPEFLTYFQNEAQLEKSRLLSDRFSAERPKGSFSTLEIQRTEQGDSAMYLCASSPPMGAEQYFGPGTRLTVT.

The CDR3 DNA reads TGTGCCAGCAGTTTGGCCCCTGGGGCCAACGTCCTGACTTTC. Its protein product is CASSLAPGANVLTF. The chain combines TRBV28 with TRBJ2-6, with no clear D. Germline V gene lookup returns CDR1 MDHEN and CDR2 SYDVKM. There are 14 residues in the CDR3. V was cut by 3 bases and J by 2 bases, with 5 bases left in between.

A word on this clone: Other DNA sequences within the sample encode an identical CDR3. The genes are TRBV5-1 and TRBJ2-7; TRBD1 might be the D (6 bases). The V gene's germline CDR1 is SGHRS and CDR2 YFSETQ. This CDR3 spans 14 amino acids. The ends were cut back, 2 bases at V and 0 bases at J, with 9 bases in the middle. The CDR3 bases are TGCGCCAGCAGCTTCCGGGACACCTCCTACGAGCAGTACTTC. Protein sequence: CASSFRDTSYEQYF. Supplemented by reference TRBV5-1 and TRBJ2-7, the full variable domain reads KAGVTQTPRYLIKTRGQQVTLSCSPISGHRSVSWYQQTPGQGLQFLFEYFSETQRNKGNFPGRFSGRQFSNSRSEMNVSTLELGDSALYLCASSFRDTSYEQYFGPGTRLTVT.

V usage is TRBV19 and J usage is TRBJ2-3; D assignment may be TRBD1 or TRBD2 (5 bases each). The CDR3 is made up of 14 amino acids. Trimming removed 5 bases at V and 3 bases at J, with 12 bases between. Germline CDR1 and CDR2: LNHDA and SQIVND (reference sequence). The CDR3 loop is CASSRGKWTDTQYF. Written as DNA, the CDR3 is TGTGCCAGTAGTCGGGGCAAATGGACAGATACGCAGTATTTT.

The rearrangement links TRBV5-5 to TRBJ1-2; D is unclear. V was trimmed by 4 bases and J by 0 bases, leaving 1 base between them. Germline CDR1 and CDR2: SGHKS and YYEKEE (reference sequence). The CDR3 covers 11 residues. The CDR3, as DNA: TGTGCCAGCAGCACTAACTATGGCTACACCTTC. Translation: CASSTNYGYTF.

This chain links TRBV18 with TRBJ2-7; tentatively, D is TRBD1 (6 bases). CDR1 and CDR2 (germline): KGHSH, LQKENI. There are 13 residues in the CDR3. Trimming pared 6 bases from V and 4 bases from J, leaving 13 bases between. The CDR3 DNA reads TGTGCCAGCTCTCCAATAGGGGGTTACGAGCAGTACTTC. Amino acids: CASSPIGGYEQYF. The full variable domain, completed using reference TRBV18 and TRBJ2-7, is NAGVMQNPRHLVRRRGQEARLRCSPMKGHSHVYWYRQLPEEGLKFMVYLQKENIIDESGMPKERFSAEFPKEGPSILRIQQVVRGDSAAYFCASSPIGGYEQYFGPGTRLTVT.

This rearrangement joins TRBV28 to TRBJ2-3, with 10 bases identical to TRBD2. This CDR3 has 16 residues. Germline CDR1 is MDHEN and CDR2 is SYDVKM. V lost 5 bases to trimming and J lost 4 bases; unmatched junction nucleotides: 9. The DNA of the CDR3 is TGTGCCAGCAGTATATCTAGCGGGGGCGGCGCAGATACGCAGTATTTT. This encodes CASSISSGGGADTQYF. The entire variable domain, with the rest obtained from reference TRBV28 and TRBJ2-3, is as follows: DVKVTQSSRYLVKRTGEKVFLECVQDMDHENMFWYRQDPGLGLRLIYFSYDVKMKEKGDIPEGYSVSREKKERFSLILESASTNQTSMYLCASSISSGGGADTQYFGPGTRLTVL.

The chain employs TRBV10-3 and TRBJ1-2; 9 nucleotides align to TRBD1. J lost 8 bases, V lost 6 bases, and 10 bases had no gene match. The CDR3 is made up of 14 amino acids. Germline lookup yields CDR1 ENHRY and CDR2 SYGVKD. The CDR3 DNA sequence: TGTGCCATCAGACAGACAGGGGGTGAAAGAGGCTACACCTTC. It yields the protein CAIRQTGGERGYTF.

The V gene is TRBV1, the J gene TRBJ1-5; the table names TRBD1, a call not compared with the DNA. TRBV1 is a recognized pseudogene. The CDR3 contains 16 residues. CDR3 nucleotide sequence: TGCACCAGCAGCCAAGAACCGGGACAGGGATATCAGCCCCAGCATTTT. Its translation is CTSSQEPGQGYQPQHF.

This chain connects TRBV5-5 to TRBJ2-1; possible D gene TRBD2, 5 bases. Trimming took 0 bases from V and 7 from J, leaving 14 bases between them. The CDR3 is made up of 15 amino acids. The germline CDR1 and CDR2 sequences are SGHKS and YYEKEE (reference sequence). The CDR3 nucleotides are TGTGCCAGCAGCTTGGAGGAGGTTCCCTGGAATGAGCAGTTCTTC. Translated, it gives CASSLEEVPWNEQFF.

The chain is built from TRBV19 and TRBJ2-4; 8 bases line up with TRBD1. The CDR3 extends over 14 amino acids. V trimming: 6 bases; J trimming: 2 bases; junction bases outside the gene matches: 3. The germline V gene encodes CDR1 LNHDA and CDR2 SQIVND (reference sequence). This CDR3 reads CASSHRGSKNIQYF. CDR3 DNA sequence: TGTGCCAGTAGCCACAGGGGGTCCAAAAACATTCAGTACTTC. The variable domain in full, with the rest retrieved from reference TRBV19 and TRBJ2-4, is DGGITQSPKYLFRKEGQNVTLSCEQNLNHDAMYWYRQDPGQGLRLIYYSQIVNDFQKGDIAEGYSVSREKKESFPLTVTSAQKNPTAFYLCASSHRGSKNIQYFGAGTRLSVL.

The V gene is TRBV7-2, the J gene TRBJ1-6; TRBD1 is a possible D gene (5 bases). The CDR3 is 15 residues long. Germline assignment: CDR1 SGHTA and CDR2 FQGNSA. Trimming stripped 1 base from V and 13 bases from J, with 17 bases between. CDR3 DNA: TGTGCCAGCAGCTTAGAAGGGACCATCTCCTCCCCCCTCCACTTT. Amino acid sequence: CASSLEGTISSPLHF. Full variable domain (missing parts from reference TRBV7-2 and TRBJ1-6): GAGVSQSPSNKVTEKGKDVELRCDPISGHTALYWYRQSLGQGLEFLIYFQGNSAPDKSGLPSDRFSAERTGGSVSTLTIQRTQQEDSAVYLCASSLEGTISSPLHFGNGTRLTVT.